The 17 T cell receptor beta chains below all came from one sample that was sequenced in a study of T cell repertoires in ileal Crohn's disease. Specified time point: neoterminal ileum biopsy at postoperative endoscopy, about 6 months after surgery. TCRdb's table, derived via immunoSEQ multiplex PCR, lists solely in-frame clones and lacks some. Altogether approximately 10,000 clones are present, 72% being singletons, with the ten largest covering roughly 7.7%. The source material was ileal tissue. These receptors all come from an adult with Crohn's disease.

The chain combines TRBV5-1 with TRBJ1-1; 9 bases match TRBD1. V was clipped by 4 bases and J by 5 bases; unmatched bases: 6. The V gene's germline CDR1 is SGHRS and CDR2 YFSETQ. The CDR3 sequence is 14 residues long. The CDR3 sequence: CASSIGQGTTEAFF. The CDR3 region has the DNA TGCGCCAGCAGCATAGGACAGGGGACAACTGAAGCTTTCTTT.

The chain couples TRBV28 to TRBJ2-7, with D possibly TRBD2 on 7 matching bases. The germline CDR1 and CDR2 sequences are MDHEN and SYDVKM. This CDR3 comprises 11 residues. Trimming stripped 11 bases from V and 6 bases from J, with 14 bases between. This CDR3 reads CALGGLREQYF. The CDR3 DNA reads as TGTGCCCTGGGGGGGCTCCGCGAGCAGTACTTC.

Note on this clone: One junction end does not reproduce the germline sequence, and a read error may be involved. The chain couples TRBV7-7 to TRBJ2-5, with D unclear. Per the germline V gene, CDR1 is SSHAT and CDR2 is FNYEAQ (reference sequence). This CDR3 spans 15 amino acids. CDR3 residues: CASSSSRGSKETQYF. CDR3 DNA: TGTGCTAGCAGCTCATCCCGCGGCTCCAAAGAGACCCAGTACTTC.

CDR3 bases: TGTGCCAGCAGTGTAGGGACAGGGGGCGTATGGGGCGGGCAGTACTTC. It codes for CASSVGTGGVWGGQYF. V is TRBV6-1 and J is TRBJ2-7; 12 bases are a match to TRBD1. The CDR3 runs to 16 residues. The V segment lost 4 bases and the J segment 9 bases; nucleotides outside the gene matches: 13. Germline V gene data show CDR1 as MNHNS and CDR2 as SASEGT.

V gene TRBV30 combines with J gene TRBJ2-1; 12 nucleotides match TRBD2. This CDR3 spans 15 amino acids. CDR1 and CDR2 (germline): GTSNPN, SVGIG (reference sequence). The V segment lost 8 bases and the J segment 10 bases; nucleotides outside the gene matches: 15. CDR3 sequence (DNA): TGTGCCCCCCATTCTCCTAGCGGGAGGGCAAGGGAGCAGTTCTTC. Its translation: CAPHSPSGRAREQFF.

The rearrangement joins TRBV4-1 to TRBJ2-1, with TRBD1 identical over 11 bases. The germline V gene encodes CDR1 MGHRA and CDR2 YSYEKL. V lost 0 bases and J lost 8; bases outside the gene matches: 18. The CDR3 contains 20 residues. The CDR3 region has the DNA TGCGCCAGCAGCCAAGAAGGAGGTCCCGGACAGGGGGCTTTAATTGATGAGCAGTTCTTC. This codes for CASSQEGGPGQGALIDEQFF.

There are a few counts of this clone. The gene calls are TRBV7-2 and TRBJ2-4; tentative D call: TRBD2 (5 bases). Per the germline V gene, CDR1 is SGHTA and CDR2 is FQGNSA. The length of the CDR3 is 15 residues. Between the trimmed V and J ends, which lost 5 bases and 5 bases, there was a span of 16 bases. The DNA for the CDR3 is TGTGCCAGCAGCCCCCGGATGAGCGGTCAAAACATTCAGTACTTC. Encoded protein: CASSPRMSGQNIQYF. Supplemented by reference TRBV7-2 and TRBJ2-4, the full variable domain reads GAGVSQSPSNKVTEKGKDVELRCDPISGHTALYWYRQSLGQGLEFLIYFQGNSAPDKSGLPSDRFSAERTGGSVSTLTIQRTQQEDSAVYLCASSPRMSGQNIQYFGAGTRLSVL.

The chain uses TRBV10-1 and TRBJ2-3, with a tentative D call TRBD1 (5 bases). Germline CDR1 and CDR2: WNHNN and SYGVQD (reference sequence). V was clipped by 3 bases and J by 5 bases, with 15 bases between them. There are 15 residues in the CDR3. DNA of the CDR3: TGCGCCAGCAGTGACCGGGCAGGGTTGAGAGATACGCAGTATTTT. Translating gives CASSDRAGLRDTQYF.

The rearrangement joins TRBV5-8 to TRBJ1-2, with D possibly matching TRBD1 (5 bases). The germline CDR1 and CDR2 sequences are SGHTS and YDEGEE. V dropped 3 bases and J dropped 5 bases, with 20 bases sitting between them. This CDR3 has 16 residues. This chain's CDR3 is CASSYGRGEGRYGYTF. CDR3 nucleotide sequence: TGTGCCAGCAGCTACGGGAGGGGAGAAGGGCGATATGGCTACACCTTC.

The gene calls are TRBV5-6 and TRBJ1-2; D gene unclear. Deletions cut 3 bases from V and 4 bases from J, with 13 bases between. Germline CDR1 SGHDT, CDR2 YYEEEE. The CDR3 spans 14 residues. The CDR3, as DNA: TGTGCCAGCAGCTGGGTGAGGGCCCTCTATGGCTACACCTTC. It is translated as CASSWVRALYGYTF.

The rearrangement uses TRBV2 and TRBJ1-1; D is undetermined. V was trimmed by 7 bases and J by 0 bases, leaving 9 bases between them. Germline V gene sequence: CDR1 SNHLY, CDR2 FYNNEI. The CDR3 runs to 13 residues. CDR3 in DNA: TGTGCCAGCATAATAAGCATGAACACTGAAGCTTTCTTT. Amino acids: CASIISMNTEAFF.

The chain is built from TRBV20-1 and TRBJ2-1; TRBD2 agrees at 7 bases. V dropped 7 bases and J dropped 9; count of bases not matched to a gene: 6. CDR1 and CDR2 from the germline V gene are DFQATT and SNEGSKA (reference sequence). This CDR3 comprises 11 residues. The CDR3 DNA follows: TGCAGTGGGGAGGGTCTGAGTGAGCAGTTCTTC. Encoded protein: CSGEGLSEQFF.

The genes are TRBV27 and TRBJ1-2; D is undetermined. Trimming cost V 0 bases and J 3 bases, with 5 bases left between them. The CDR3 runs 13 residues. The germline V gene has CDR1 MNHEY and CDR2 SMNVEV (reference sequence). In DNA, the CDR3 is TGTGCCAGCAGTTTATCAGCGGACTATGGCTACACCTTC. Amino acids: CASSLSADYGYTF.

J is TRBJ1-2 and V is TRBV11-2, with 7 bases that match TRBD1. The CDR3 has 15 amino acids. The trim removed 1 base at V and 0 bases at J, leaving 2 bases unmatched. Germline V gene lookup returns CDR1 SGHAT and CDR2 FQNNGV. CDR3 DNA sequence: TGTGCCAGCAGCTTAGGAGGACAGGCTAACTATGGCTACACCTTC. Translation gives CASSLGGQANYGYTF.

J is TRBJ2-1 and V is TRBV6-4; TRBD2 aligns across 7 bases. This CDR3 is built from 15 residues. V dropped 4 bases and J dropped 4; count of bases not matched to a gene: 7. The V gene's germline CDR1 is MRHNA and CDR2 SNTAGT. DNA of the CDR3: TGTGCCAGCAGTGTGGGGAGCGGGAAGTACAATGAGCAGTTCTTC. As protein: CASSVGSGKYNEQFF.

The gene calls are TRBV7-9 and TRBJ2-3; TRBD2 aligns across 12 bases. After removal of 4 bases from V and 2 bases from J, the junction contained 7 bases not matched to a gene. This CDR3 contains 17 residues. Germline assignment: CDR1 SEHNR and CDR2 FQNEAQ (reference sequence). CDR3 protein: CASSSAASGRDTDTQYF. The CDR3, as DNA: TGTGCCAGCAGCTCTGCCGCTAGCGGGAGGGACACAGATACGCAGTATTTT.

In nucleotides, the CDR3 is TGCGCCAGCAGCTTGGCCGGAGGGACAGGGGGCTCAGATACGCAGTATTTT. Translated: CASSLAGGTGGSDTQYF. The chain couples TRBV5-1 to TRBJ2-3; 12 positions agree with TRBD1. Germline V gene lookup returns CDR1 SGHRS and CDR2 YFSETQ. V lost 0 bases to trimming and J lost 4 bases; unmatched junction nucleotides: 6. The CDR3 covers 17 residues.